One TCR beta chain is described in this entry. Its matching antigen is unknown. Naive CD8 cells lacked CD45RO, underwent positive selection for CCR7 and left out terminally differentiated effector memory CD45RA+ cells. These data belong to a study of shared clonotypes between healthy human individuals. Findings of the study overall: Several donors had around 5% of their naive CD4 clonotypes in common. Owing to a small donor count, the genetic and exposure-history diversity represented was limited.

Using immunoSEQ multiplex PCR, the repertoire was profiled, and TCRdb retains in-frame clones only, with some absent. The table shows 2 million or so clones, with about 95% occurring only once. The CDR3 runs 15 residues. Trimming took 1 base from V and 4 from J, leaving 11 bases between them. Germline CDR1 is SGDLS and CDR2 is YYNGEE. The source of this sequence is a man younger than 30 in good health. The V gene is TRBV9, the J gene TRBJ1-4; possibly TRBD1 for D (6 bases). Sequencing used naive CD8+ T cells sorted from blood. The CDR3 bases are TGTGCCAGCAGCGTACAGGGGACCCTTAATGAAAAACTGTTTTTT. Protein sequence: CASSVQGTLNEKLFF. Complete variable domain (other parts from reference TRBV9 and TRBJ1-4): DSGVTQTPKHLITATGQRVTLRCSPRSGDLSVYWYQQSLDQGLQFLIQYYNGEERAKGNILERFSAQQFPDLHSELNLSSLELGDSALYFCASSVQGTLNEKLFFGSGTQLSVL.